This entry lists 32 T cell receptor beta chains sequenced from one sample in a study of identical twins (dated by TCRdb to the mid-2010s). Library preparation employed 5' RACE. Sequencing took place on an Illumina HiSeq 2000. The raw public reads went through TCRdb reprocessing: fastp at Q25, MiXCR clone calling, in-frame beta chains kept. When rows share a CDR3 protein, they turn into one entry using the most common DNA and genes. The sample table contains fewer than 250,000 distinct CDR3 sequences; only one count was recorded for roughly 15% of them. In total, the top ten clones hold roughly two fifths of the sample. This sample was also put to use in a study of T cells expressing NK-cell markers.

Sequenced sample: CD8+ T cells sorted from blood. The receptors come from a woman aged 18-35 years in good health.

In this sample, this clonotype turned up many times. The chain links TRBV7-2 to TRBJ2-4; TRBD1 might be the D (7 bases). The CDR3 is made up of 17 amino acids. Germline-derived CDR1 and CDR2 are SGHTA and FQGNSA. V gave up 1 base and J gave up 0 bases, with 13 bases separating them. The CDR3 DNA is TGTGCCAGCAGCTTAGGGCGGGACAGTCTAGCCAAAAACATTCAGTACTTC. This translates into CASSLGRDSLAKNIQYF.

This clonotype was found a few times. The V gene is TRBV9, the J gene TRBJ1-1; D call uncertain. Deletions cut 4 bases from V and 4 bases from J, with 11 bases between. CDR1 and CDR2 from the germline V gene are SGDLS and YYNGEE. CDR3 length equals 13 residues. The CDR3 sequence is CASSPRTVTEAFF. In DNA, the CDR3 is TGTGCCAGCAGCCCCAGAACGGTCACTGAAGCTTTCTTT.

J is TRBJ2-1 and V is TRBV5-1; 8 positions agree with TRBD2. Per the germline V gene, CDR1 is SGHRS and CDR2 is YFSETQ. The CDR3 runs 15 residues. With V trimmed by 0 bases and J by 8 bases, 7 bases remained unmatched. The CDR3 reads CASSLALAGLDEQFF. CDR3 DNA sequence: TGCGCCAGCAGCTTGGCTCTAGCGGGTCTGGATGAGCAGTTCTTC.

The chain employs TRBV19 and TRBJ2-3, with a tentative D call TRBD1 (6 bases). CDR3 length equals 15 residues. Germline V lookup: CDR1 LNHDA, CDR2 SQIVND (reference sequence). V lost 6 bases to trimming and J lost 0 bases, with 13 bases between them. The CDR3 DNA follows: TGTGCCAGTAGCCCGGACAGATCGAGCACAGATACGCAGTATTTT. Protein product: CASSPDRSSTDTQYF.

This clonotype was picked up a small number of times. The genes are TRBV6-2 or TRBV6-3 and TRBJ2-7; possibly TRBD1 for D (5 bases). The V end lost 3 bases, the J end lost 2 bases, and 11 bases lay between the germline ends. This CDR3 is 14 amino acids long. CDR1 and CDR2 from the germline V gene are MNHEY and SVGEGT. In DNA form, the CDR3 reads TGTGCCAGCAGTTATCCGGTGGGGCCCTACGAGCAGTACTTC. Residues: CASSYPVGPYEQYF.

Ten or more counts support this clonotype. This rearrangement joins TRBV4-2 to TRBJ1-1; D is ambiguous. V was clipped by 1 base and J by 0 bases, with 3 bases between them. The CDR3 has 13 amino acids. CDR1 is LGHNA and CDR2 is YNFKEQ in the germline V gene. CDR3 coding DNA: TGTGCCAGCAGCCAAGTGATGAACACTGAAGCTTTCTTT. Its protein is CASSQVMNTEAFF.

There are a few counts of this clonotype. The chain recombines TRBV20-1 with TRBJ2-7; 10 nucleotides align to TRBD2. This CDR3 comprises 15 residues. In germline, CDR1 is DFQATT, CDR2 SNEGSKA (reference sequence). Trimming cost V 4 bases and J 2 bases; bases outside gene matches: 8. CDR3 region: CSAIPLAGGTYEQYF. The CDR3 DNA reads TGCAGTGCTATACCTTTAGCGGGGGGAACCTACGAGCAGTACTTC.

There are many counts of this clonotype. V and J are TRBV20-1 and TRBJ1-3; D gene uncertain. V lost 4 bases, J lost 2 bases, and 9 bases lay in between. CDR3 length: 13 residues. Germline V lookup: CDR1 DFQATT, CDR2 SNEGSKA (reference sequence). CDR3 coding DNA: TGCAGTGCTAAATCGGCGGCTGGAAACACCATATATTTT. Its translation is CSAKSAAGNTIYF.

The chain is built from TRBV5-6 and TRBJ2-1; no definite D call. This CDR3 is 13 amino acids long. The ends were cut back, 0 bases at V and 3 bases at J, with 4 bases in the middle. In germline, CDR1 is SGHDT, CDR2 YYEEEE. CDR3 bases: TGTGCCAGCAGCTTGGCGGACTACAATGAGCAGTTCTTC. Translation gives CASSLADYNEQFF.

This rearrangement joins TRBV9 to TRBJ2-2, with D unclear. V was cut by 5 bases and J by 1 base, with 3 bases left in between. Germline V CDR1 and CDR2: SGDLS, YYNGEE. The CDR3 runs to 12 residues. CDR3 coding DNA: TGTGCCAGCAGAGTGAACACCGGGGAGCTGTTTTTT. Amino acids: CASRVNTGELFF.

This clonotype occurred a few times. The chain's CDR3 is CASSESSYRGYEQYF. The CDR3 nucleotides read TGCGCCAGCAGTGAGTCAAGTTACAGGGGCTACGAGCAGTACTTC. The chain couples TRBV10-2 to TRBJ2-7, with TRBD1 matching over 7 bases. After removal of 0 bases from V and 3 bases from J, the junction contained 5 bases not matched to a gene. CDR3 length: 15 amino acids. Germline lookup yields CDR1 WSHSY and CDR2 SAAADI.

The CDR3 DNA sequence: TGCGCCAGCAGGCGGGGGGCGACCTACGAGCAGTACTTC. It yields the protein CASRRGATYEQYF. The chain links TRBV5-1 to TRBJ2-7, with 8 positions matching TRBD2. Trimming cost V 5 bases and J 2 bases; bases outside gene matches: 3. The CDR3 is made up of 13 amino acids. CDR1 and CDR2 from the germline V gene are SGHRS and YFSETQ.

This clonotype was observed a handful of times. The genes are TRBV2 and TRBJ2-1; D is unclear. The CDR3 totals 13 residues. Trimming stripped 6 bases from V and 9 bases from J, with 15 bases between. CDR1 and CDR2 (germline): SNHLY, FYNNEI. DNA of the CDR3: TGTGCCAGCAGCGTAGGATCGAGAAGTGAGCAGTTCTTC. This translates into CASSVGSRSEQFF.

The chain uses TRBV15 and TRBJ2-3; 8 bases agree with TRBD1. V shed 1 base and J 4 bases; nucleotides not matched to a gene: 4. Germline V CDR1 and CDR2: LNHNV, YYDKDF (reference sequence). CDR3 length equals 15 residues. The CDR3 sequence is CATSRGVRGPDTQYF. CDR3 in DNA: TGTGCCACCAGCAGAGGGGTCAGGGGGCCAGATACGCAGTATTTT.

The rearrangement joins TRBV11-2 to TRBJ2-7; tentatively, D is TRBD1 (5 bases). Germline V CDR1 and CDR2: SGHAT, FQNNGV. Trimming took 1 base from V and 2 from J, leaving 15 bases between them. The CDR3 length is 16 residues. Written as DNA, the CDR3 is TGTGCCAGCAGCTTAGGTTTTGTCAGGGCTACCTACGAGCAGTACTTC. Translating gives CASSLGFVRATYEQYF.

Written as DNA, the CDR3 is TGTGCCAGCAGTCCAGGGGACCTTAATGAAAAACTGTTTTTT. It is translated as CASSPGDLNEKLFF. The gene calls are TRBV9 and TRBJ1-4; tentatively, D is TRBD1 (6 bases). Looked up from germline, CDR1 is SGDLS and CDR2 is YYNGEE. Between the trimmed V and J ends, which lost 5 bases and 4 bases, there was a span of 12 bases. The CDR3 loop spans 14 amino acids.

This clonotype has a handful of counts. The chain uses TRBV12-3 or TRBV12-4 and TRBJ1-1; a possible D gene is TRBD1 (5 bases). The CDR3 length is 14 residues. The V end was cut by 7 bases, the J end by 6 bases, with 18 bases between. This CDR3 reads CASTRTARGAEAFF. CDR3 DNA sequence: TGTGCCAGCACCCGGACCGCTCGAGGGGCTGAAGCTTTCTTT.

A remark on this clonotype: Germline is not matched at one junction end, which may reflect a read error. This chain connects TRBV4-1 to TRBJ2-7; D might be TRBD2 (5 bases). The length of the CDR3 is 14 residues. CDR1 is MGHRA, CDR2 YSYEKL, per germline. The CDR3 sequence: CASSQGLETYEQYF. The CDR3 DNA is TGCGCCAGCAGTCAAGGACTCGAAACCTACGAGCAGTACTTC.

V and J are TRBV20-1 and TRBJ2-5; 11 bases are a match to TRBD1. This CDR3 spans 15 amino acids. Per germline, CDR1 DFQATT and CDR2 SNEGSKA (reference sequence). The V segment lost 5 bases and the J segment 3 bases; nucleotides outside the gene matches: 8. CDR3 region: CSARGGTGGKETQYF. CDR3 DNA sequence: TGCAGTGCTCGTGGGGGGACAGGGGGAAAAGAGACCCAGTACTTC.

The table lists this clonotype with many counts. The chain links TRBV6-1 to TRBJ2-1; 10 bases align to TRBD2. V shed 6 bases and J 9 bases; nucleotides not matched to a gene: 14. In germline, CDR1 is MNHNS, CDR2 SASEGT. This CDR3 has 16 amino acids. The CDR3 spells CASSPRTVRTSGEQFF. CDR3 coding DNA: TGTGCCAGCAGCCCGCGAACCGTAAGGACTAGCGGTGAGCAGTTCTTC.

This clonotype was observed a handful of times. V and J are TRBV7-9 and TRBJ2-5; D is uncertain. V lost 5 bases and J lost 9, with 16 bases in between. Germline V gene sequence: CDR1 SEHNR, CDR2 FQNEAQ (reference sequence). This CDR3 is 13 amino acids long. The CDR3 spells CASSLDMELAQYF. For the CDR3, the DNA is TGTGCCAGCAGCCTCGACATGGAGTTGGCCCAGTACTTC. Full variable domain (missing parts from reference TRBV7-9 and TRBJ2-5): DTGVSQNPRHKITKRGQNVTFRCDPISEHNRLYWYRQTLGQGPEFLTYFQNEAQLEKSRLLSDRFSAERPKGSFSTLEIQRTEQGDSAMYLCASSLDMELAQYFGPGTRLLVL.

The CDR3 DNA follows: TGCAGTGCCAACACCCCGGGAGGGGCGGCTTTCTTT. Amino acid sequence: CSANTPGGAAFF. The chain carries TRBV20-1 and TRBJ1-1; the D gene is possibly TRBD1 (5 bases). The germline V and J ends were trimmed by 6 bases and 11 bases, with 19 bases remaining between them. The CDR3 length is 12 residues. In germline, CDR1 is DFQATT, CDR2 SNEGSKA (reference sequence).

The gene calls are TRBV9 and TRBJ2-5; 10 positions match TRBD2. V dropped 0 bases and J dropped 3; count of bases not matched to a gene: 2. The CDR3 is made up of 15 amino acids. Germline CDR1 is SGDLS and CDR2 is YYNGEE. The CDR3 nucleotides read TGTGCCAGCAGCGTAGGAAGCGGGGGGGAAGAGACCCAGTACTTC. Translation gives CASSVGSGGEETQYF.

This clonotype was observed many times. The CDR3 DNA sequence: TGCAGTGCTAGCGTCCTGACTAGCGGGGGGAATGAGCAGTTCTTC. This encodes CSASVLTSGGNEQFF. The genes are TRBV20-1 and TRBJ2-1; 13 nucleotides line up with TRBD2. Germline lookup yields CDR1 DFQATT and CDR2 SNEGSKA (reference sequence). The CDR3 has 15 amino acids. V shed 3 bases, J shed 7 bases, and the junction held 6 bases outside the gene matches.

V usage is TRBV3-1 and J usage is TRBJ2-3; no reliable D call. This CDR3 has 13 amino acids. V lost 4 bases and J lost 3, with 8 bases in between. CDR1 LGHDT and CDR2 YNNKEL come from the germline V gene (reference sequence). CDR3 coding DNA: TGTGCCAGCAGCCCGAGTAGGACAGATACGCAGTATTTT. It codes for CASSPSRTDTQYF.

This clonotype was detected many times. The V and J genes are TRBV11-2 and TRBJ1-1; no firm D call. Looked up from germline, CDR1 is SGHAT and CDR2 is FQNNGV. The ends were cut back, 5 bases at V and 6 bases at J, with 19 bases in the middle. The CDR3 runs to 15 residues. Written as DNA, the CDR3 is TGTGCCAGCAGCCAACAGAACGGGGTCTCGGCTGAAGCTTTCTTT. This gives the protein CASSQQNGVSAEAFF.

The chain links TRBV7-9 to TRBJ1-5, with 7 bases lining up with TRBD1. V shed 4 bases and J 4 bases; nucleotides not matched to a gene: 7. Germline V gives CDR1 SEHNR, CDR2 FQNEAQ (reference sequence). The CDR3 is made up of 15 amino acids. The CDR3 DNA is TGTGCCAGCAGCTCTACAGGGGCCGCAAATCAGCCCCAGCATTTT. Amino acids: CASSSTGAANQPQHF.

In its sample, this clonotype was seen a few times. The chain is built from TRBV5-1 and TRBJ2-7; D tentatively fits TRBD1 or TRBD2 (5 bases each). The germline V and J ends were trimmed by 2 bases and 3 bases, with 9 bases remaining between them. Germline V gene sequence: CDR1 SGHRS, CDR2 YFSETQ. The CDR3 contains 13 residues. As DNA, the CDR3 is TGCGCCAGCAGCTTCGAGGGGAACTACGAGCAGTACTTC. Translation: CASSFEGNYEQYF.

In this sample, this clonotype turned up a few times. Relative to the germline gene, one junction end is altered; a read error may explain this. J is TRBJ2-2 and V is TRBV7-7, with 9 nucleotides matching TRBD2. Per germline, CDR1 SSHAT and CDR2 FNYEAQ (reference sequence). The CDR3 totals 16 residues. The CDR3 loop reads CASSYGGGALTGELFF. The DNA for the CDR3 is TGTGCTAGCAGCTACGGCGGGGGGGCCCTTACCGGGGAGCTGTTTTTT.

The chain combines TRBV27 with TRBJ2-6; 8 bases fit TRBD2. The CDR3 spans 17 residues. CDR1 MNHEY and CDR2 SMNVEV come from the germline V gene (reference sequence). J was trimmed by 0 bases and V by 3 bases; bases with no gene match: 4. CDR3 in DNA: TGTGCCAGCAGTTTTATAGCGGGGAGCTCTGGGGCCAACGTCCTGACTTTC. Translated: CASSFIAGSSGANVLTF.

This clonotype was counted between two and nine times. The genes are TRBV12-5 and TRBJ1-2; 8 bases align to TRBD1. Germline lookup yields CDR1 LGHNT and CDR2 FRNRAP. The CDR3 runs to 13 residues. The ends lost 5 bases at V and 8 bases at J; junction bases unmatched: 7. The chain's CDR3 is CASGPWTGQGYTF. Written as DNA, the CDR3 is TGTGCTAGTGGTCCTTGGACAGGGCAAGGCTACACCTTC.

This clonotype was recorded many times. V gene TRBV15 combines with J gene TRBJ2-1; D is ambiguous. Germline V gene lookup returns CDR1 LNHNV and CDR2 YYDKDF (reference sequence). The CDR3 loop spans 11 amino acids. V was pared by 3 bases and J by 4 bases, with 1 base between. DNA for the CDR3: TGTGCCACCAGCAGGTACAATGAGCAGTTCTTC. Translating gives CATSRYNEQFF.